This T cell receptor beta chain is drawn from a study of T cell responses to AZD1222 COVID-19 vaccine. Study-wide points: Spike-specific TCR breadth and depth were elevated following two AZD1222 doses.

About this clone: Antigen specificity is unknown.

The CDR3 is 13 residues long. Trimming shortened V by 1 base and J by 10 bases, and 10 bases separated the two germline ends. Profiled with immunoSEQ multiplex PCR; TCRdb holds only in-frame clones, not every one. The sample lists roughly 140,000 clones; about nine tenths were seen once. The chain has TRBV12-3 or TRBV12-4 and TRBJ1-4; D remains unclear. This specimen was peripheral blood, taken on day 0 of AZD1222 vaccination. This clonotype originated in an adult in good health. In DNA form, the CDR3 reads TGTGCCAGCAGTTTAGTACGTTCTAGAAAACTGTTTTTT. Translating gives CASSLVRSRKLFF.